This T cell receptor beta chain was sequenced in a study of blood T cells in healthy people across ages. Remarks on this clonotype: Its antigen remains unknown.

With a J-beta primer mix and a sample-barcoded 5' primer, a second PCR ran about 7 to 11 cycles. TCRdb re-derived calls from the 5' RACE reads in MiXCR, one entry per CDR3 protein. Found here are some 370,000 distinct CDR3 sequences, roughly half of them singletons; the top ten hold under 65%. Germline lookup yields CDR1 SGDLS and CDR2 YYNGEE. V was shortened by 3 bases and J by 0 bases, with 13 bases between the two germline ends. The CDR3 spans 16 residues. Study-level results: Per-million-T-cell TCR beta diversity fell roughly linearly with age. Lack of knowledge of donor CMV status possibly confounded expanded clonotype changes.

Sequencing used blood. This clonotype originated in a man in his sixties in good health. V gene TRBV9 combines with J gene TRBJ2-4; D is uncertain. CDR3 sequence reads: CASSEAPTLAKNIQYF. As DNA, the CDR3 is TGTGCCAGCAGCGAGGCTCCGACACTAGCCAAAAACATTCAGTACTTC.